The sequence of this T cell receptor (beta chain) was determined in a study of regulatory T cells in long-lasting Graves disease. This CDR3 region has 15 residues. V shed 1 base, J shed 6 bases, and the junction held 5 bases outside the gene matches. Germline V gene lookup returns CDR1 SGHAT and CDR2 FQNNGV. Time point reported: newly diagnosed GD, antithyroid drugs for less than 3 months. PBMC RNA served as the TCR library source. Findings and limits, study-wide: Newly diagnosed disease favored TRBV20-1 and TRBJ2-1 over persistent disease.

Arm-PCR with iRepertoire HTBI primers amplified the CDR3 regions for these TCR beta libraries. TCRdb re-analysed the multiplex PCR reads in MiXCR, keeping a single row per CDR3 protein. The repertoire consists of around 500,000 distinct CDR3 sequences, with around 13% occurring once and the leading ten covering around 9.3%. As concerns this clonotype: Its target is unknown.

This sample also belongs to another study, concerning T cells in Graves' hyperthyroidism and ophthalmopathy. That source adds: Graves' hyperthyroidism is called stable when ophthalmopathy does not progress within 18 months. Also found in blood were most expanded thyroid clonotypes above 0.001. A model built on 13 V-J features separated ophthalmopathy from stable hyperthyroidism.

This TCR came from a woman aged 25-40 years with Graves disease. J is TRBJ2-1 and V is TRBV11-2; 8 bases fit TRBD2. Here the sequenced sample was peripheral blood mononuclear cells (PBMCs), taken at new diagnosis, from a patient treated with antithyroid drugs. In nucleotides, the CDR3 is TGTGCCAGCAGCTTAGTGTCACTAGCGGCCAATGAGCAGTTCTTC. Translation: CASSLVSLAANEQFF.